One and the same sample provided the 19 T cell receptor beta chains below, sequenced in a study of blood T cell repertoires in COVID-19. The assay was immunoSEQ multiplex PCR, and TCRdb's table has in-frame clones only and misses some. The table includes 300,000 to 400,000 clones, 88% detected once. The sequenced material came from peripheral blood. The receptors originated from a woman in her 70s with COVID-19, enrolled during active disease.

V gene TRBV4-1 combines with J gene TRBJ2-1, with 13 bases lining up with TRBD2. Germline CDR1 MGHRA, CDR2 YSYEKL. With V trimmed by 3 bases and J by 4 bases, 3 bases remained unmatched. This CDR3 region has 16 residues. The CDR3 is CASSHWTSGGYNEQFF. The CDR3 DNA sequence: TGCGCCAGCAGCCATTGGACTAGCGGGGGTTACAATGAGCAGTTCTTC.

This chain joins TRBV5-4 and TRBJ1-5; maybe TRBD1 (5 bases). Germline loops: CDR1 SGHNT, CDR2 YYREEE (reference sequence). V lost 1 base and J 0 bases, leaving 11 bases between the germline ends. The CDR3 sequence is 16 residues long. CDR3 region: CASSLTGGNSNQPQHF. DNA for the CDR3: TGTGCCAGCAGCTTGACAGGTGGAAATAGCAATCAGCCCCAGCATTTT.

This clone was detected a few times. The rearrangement joins TRBV4-3 to TRBJ1-1; D ambiguous. The CDR3 covers 13 residues. The germline CDR1 and CDR2 sequences are LGHNA and YSLEER. Between the trimmed V and J ends, which lost 3 bases and 1 base, there was a span of 6 bases. The DNA of the CDR3 is TGCGCCAGCAGCCATGACAAGAACACTGAAGCTTTCTTT. Its translation is CASSHDKNTEAFF.

CDR3 sequence: CASSLYAQNTEAFF. DNA for the CDR3: TGCGCCAGCAGCTTGTATGCACAAAACACTGAAGCTTTCTTT. The chain joins TRBV5-1 to TRBJ1-1; D unresolved. The CDR3 covers 14 residues. Trimming left V 1 base short and J 2 bases short, with 9 bases between. The germline V gene encodes CDR1 SGHRS and CDR2 YFSETQ.

The chain employs TRBV20-1 and TRBJ2-5, with D unclear. In germline, CDR1 is DFQATT, CDR2 SNEGSKA (reference sequence). CDR3 size: 11 residues. With 5 bases removed from V and 5 bases from J, the gap between germline ends came to 9 bases. The DNA of the CDR3 is TGCAGTGCTCCCTCCCCGGAGACCCAGTACTTC. Translating gives CSAPSPETQYF.

The chain couples TRBV6-5 to TRBJ1-3; D unresolved. The V and J ends lost 2 bases and 5 bases respectively, with 4 bases between them. CDR1 and CDR2 from the germline V gene are MNHEY and SVGAGI. CDR3 length: 12 residues. The CDR3 DNA sequence: TGTGCCAGCAGTTACCTCCGAAACACCATATATTTT. Translating gives CASSYLRNTIYF.

The chain recombines TRBV12-5 with TRBJ1-4; 10 bases map to TRBD1. Trimming cost V 0 bases and J 10 bases; bases outside gene matches: 14. The CDR3 spans 18 residues. The germline V gene has CDR1 LGHNT and CDR2 FRNRAP. This CDR3 is CASGLVTTGTGVRGKLFF. CDR3 bases: TGTGCTAGTGGTTTGGTAACCACCGGGACAGGGGTACGCGGAAAACTGTTTTTT.

The chain carries TRBV7-9 and TRBJ1-6; TRBD1 aligns across 7 bases. After removal of 3 bases from V and 6 bases from J, the junction contained 5 bases not matched to a gene. Germline V gives CDR1 SEHNR, CDR2 FQNEAQ (reference sequence). The CDR3 has 15 residues. CDR3 loop: CASSFGQEFNSPLHF. The CDR3 DNA follows: TGTGCCAGCAGCTTCGGACAGGAATTTAATTCACCCCTCCACTTT.

The CDR3 region has the DNA TGTGCCAGCAGCGTGGGAGACACTGGCTACACCTTC. This sequence encodes CASSVGDTGYTF. The chain couples TRBV9 to TRBJ1-2, with D unresolved. The CDR3 has 12 amino acids. The V gene lost 2 bases and the J gene lost 7 bases, with 9 bases spanning the gap. CDR1 and CDR2 from the germline V gene are SGDLS and YYNGEE.

This chain links TRBV4-2 with TRBJ1-1; 10 bases map to TRBD1. CDR3 length equals 14 residues. Germline V gene sequence: CDR1 LGHNA, CDR2 YNFKEQ. The V and J ends lost 8 bases and 5 bases, in that order; junction bases with no gene match: 8. The DNA of the CDR3 is TGTGCCAGCTCCATCGACAGGGGGCGTACTGAAGCTTTCTTT. This codes for CASSIDRGRTEAFF.

This clone was recorded only once. Here the CDR3 reads CASSLVFSGGMGDTQYF. The CDR3 region has the DNA TGTGCCAGCAGCTTAGTCTTTAGTGGGGGCATGGGAGATACGCAGTATTTT. The J gene is TRBJ2-3, the V gene TRBV7-2, with D possibly matching TRBD1 (6 bases). Deletions cut 1 base from V and 5 bases from J, with 19 bases between. The CDR3 loop spans 17 amino acids. Per germline, CDR1 SGHTA and CDR2 FQGNSA.

Note on this clone: The same CDR3 also results from other DNA sequences found in this sample. This chain uses TRBV27 with TRBJ2-6; D is possibly TRBD2 (5 bases). Germline V CDR1 and CDR2: MNHEY, SMNVEV (reference sequence). This CDR3 region has 19 residues. V gave up 5 bases and J gave up 1 base, with 21 bases separating them. CDR3 in amino acids: CASSPDSSPTSSGANVLTF. The DNA for the CDR3 is TGTGCCAGCAGTCCGGACTCGTCCCCAACGAGTTCTGGGGCCAACGTCCTGACTTTC. Drawing the rest from reference TRBV27 and TRBJ2-6, the complete variable domain is EAQVTQNPRYLITVTGKKLTVTCSQNMNHEYMSWYRQDPGLGLRQIYYSMNVEVTDKGDVPEGYKVSRKEKRNFPLILESPSPNQTSLYFCASSPDSSPTSSGANVLTFGAGSRLTVL.

This clone was found once. J is TRBJ2-3 and V is TRBV7-9; 9 bases align to TRBD2. Germline assignment: CDR1 SEHNR and CDR2 FQNEAQ (reference sequence). V lost 6 bases, J lost 1 base, and 2 bases stayed unmatched. The CDR3 runs to 14 residues. The CDR3 sequence is CASRQRGGTDTQYF. CDR3 sequence (DNA): TGTGCCAGCAGGCAGCGGGGGGGCACAGATACGCAGTATTTT.

The gene calls are TRBV7-2 and TRBJ1-6; D is unresolved. The CDR3 is 13 amino acids. From germline, CDR1 is SGHTA and CDR2 FQGNSA. The V and J ends lost 8 bases and 9 bases respectively, with 14 bases between them. The CDR3 sequence is CASSLERVSPLHF. The CDR3 DNA sequence: TGTGCCAGCTCTCTAGAGAGGGTTTCACCCCTCCACTTT. Together with reference TRBV7-2 and TRBJ1-6, the CDR3 gives the full variable domain: GAGVSQSPSNKVTEKGKDVELRCDPISGHTALYWYRQSLGQGLEFLIYFQGNSAPDKSGLPSDRFSAERTGGSVSTLTIQRTQQEDSAVYLCASSLERVSPLHFGNGTRLTVT.

The chain recombines TRBV19 with TRBJ2-7; maybe TRBD2 (6 bases). From germline, CDR1 is LNHDA and CDR2 SQIVND (reference sequence). Trimming took 4 bases from V and 0 from J, leaving 7 bases between them. The CDR3 loop spans 13 amino acids. CDR3 sequence reads: CASSNGGSYEQYF. The CDR3 coding sequence is TGTGCCAGTAGTAACGGGGGCTCCTACGAGCAGTACTTC.

Comments on this clone: One base away lies a much larger clone, so this may be a sequencing read error. Other DNA sequences from this sample encode an identical CDR3 as well. This rearrangement joins TRBV12-3 or TRBV12-4 to TRBJ1-5; D is undetermined. The CDR3 is 12 amino acids. The germline V and J ends were trimmed by 6 bases and 1 base, with 4 bases remaining between them. The chain's CDR3 is CASRHSNQPQHF. CDR3 DNA sequence: TGTGCCAGCAGACACAGCAATCAGCCCCAGCATTTT.

V is TRBV28 and J is TRBJ1-5; a weak D match, TRBD1 (5 bases). Germline V gene data show CDR1 as MDHEN and CDR2 as SYDVKM. V lost 3 bases to trimming and J lost 3 bases, with 9 bases between them. The CDR3 totals 14 residues. CDR3: CASSFRGTNQPQHF. The CDR3 DNA sequence: TGTGCCAGCAGTTTCCGGGGGACCAATCAGCCCCAGCATTTT.

The gene calls are TRBV6-5 and TRBJ1-6; D is uncertain. Germline assignment: CDR1 MNHEY and CDR2 SVGAGI. Deletions cut 2 bases from V and 8 bases from J, with 7 bases between. CDR3 length equals 13 residues. CDR3 amino acids: CASSYTADSPLHF. CDR3 nucleotide sequence: TGTGCCAGCAGTTACACTGCGGATTCACCCCTCCACTTT.

V gene TRBV27 combines with J gene TRBJ1-6; TRBD1 might be the D (6 bases). V shed 7 bases and J shed 0 bases, with 13 bases lying between them. The germline V gene has CDR1 MNHEY and CDR2 SMNVEV (reference sequence). CDR3 length: 16 residues. The chain's CDR3 is CASIDRLSSYNSPLHF. The CDR3 bases are TGTGCCAGCATCGACAGGCTTAGCTCCTATAATTCACCCCTCCACTTT.